This T cell receptor beta chain was found in a study of Ad26.COV2.S vaccination and SARS-CoV-2 variants. Study-wide background: Within the COV1001 Ad26.COV2.S trial arm, the donor was enrolled.

Trimming removed 2 bases from V and 4 bases from J, with 18 bases in between. The germline CDR1 and CDR2 sequences are SGDLS and YYNGEE. The CDR3 sequence is 16 residues long. Treatment meaning: 19 received Ad26.COV2.S at low or high dose, single or two shots; several received placebo; per-sample allocation not given. The study sampled participants on day 63 after the first vaccine or placebo injection. The assay was immunoSEQ multiplex PCR, and TCRdb's table has in-frame clones only and misses some. The table includes 330,000 or so clones, 90% detected once. The source of this sequence is a person aged 18-60 years who received the Ad26.COV2.S COVID-19 vaccine or a placebo. V usage is TRBV9 and J usage is TRBJ1-2; perhaps TRBD1 as D (6 bases). Material: peripheral blood, obtained in a trial of Ad26.COV2.S vaccine versus placebo. The CDR3 here is CASSVAGTSLTYGYTF. The CDR3 coding sequence is TGTGCCAGCAGCGTCGCCGGGACATCCCTGACCTATGGCTACACCTTC.